This T cell receptor (beta chain) was documented in a study of spatial heterogeneity in lung cancer. Study findings and constraints: Expanded alpha and beta TCR counts within tumors tracked tumor mutation counts.

Time point meaning: sample taken at primary tumor resection. This clonotype is deemed medium-sized (0.01 to 0.1%). What it binds is unknown. This beta chain came through as a stray read in a library set up for alpha chains, and its size says little. Individually, TCR cDNA molecules were each labelled with a unique molecular identifier. TCRdb reprocessed the 5' RACE reads via MiXCR and lists one record per CDR3 protein. The sample has 3,400 or so distinct CDR3 sequences, just under 15% seen once; the top ten hold more than 20%. Sequencing was performed on lung tumor tissue, taken at surgery. This TCR was sampled from a female donor with early-stage non-small cell lung cancer.

CDR3 DNA sequence: TGTGCCAGCAGTCGGGACACCCGAGAGACCCAGTACTTC. It codes for CASSRDTRETQYF. The chain joins TRBV6-1 to TRBJ2-5; possible D gene TRBD1, 6 bases. The CDR3 consists of 13 residues. Trimming left V 5 bases short and J 4 bases short, with 11 bases between. Germline V gene sequence: CDR1 MNHNS, CDR2 SASEGT.